Listed below are T cell receptor beta chains from one sample, sequenced in a study of technical replicates of blood from several donors. Data came from immunoSEQ multiplex PCR; TCRdb stores just in-frame clones and leaves some out. Of 95,000 or so clones in the sample, about 95% were seen once. Sequences were obtained from T cells isolated from PBMCs. Every receptor here comes from a human donor in good health. Each CDR3 is given with its conserved first and last residue. D genes are given only for firm matches. Where a row states a size, it is once, few, many or the class of an expanded clone; other rows omit it.

j_call: TRBJ2-7
clone_size: -
v_call: TRBV29-1
d_call: -
cdr3_nt: TGCAGCGTTATCCTGGTAGGGGGTTCTGTAGAGCAGTACTTC
cdr3_aa: CSVILVGGSVEQYF

j_call: TRBJ2-7
clone_size: -
v_call: TRBV25-1
d_call: TRBD1
cdr3_nt: TGTGCCAGCAGTGAATTCGCCGGGACAGTCGTCTACGAGCAGTACTTC
cdr3_aa: CASSEFAGTVVYEQYF

j_call: TRBJ2-5
clone_size: once
v_call: TRBV5-1
d_call: TRBD1
cdr3_nt: TGCGCCAGCAGCTTCATTGGACAGGCGATAGAAGAGACCCAGTACTTC
cdr3_aa: CASSFIGQAIEETQYF

j_call: TRBJ2-2
clone_size: -
v_call: TRBV9
d_call: -
cdr3_nt: TGTGCCAGCAGCGTAGTGGGCGGGAAAAACACCGGGGAGCTGTTTTTT
cdr3_aa: CASSVVGGKNTGELFF

j_call: TRBJ1-1
clone_size: -
v_call: TRBV23-1
d_call: TRBD1
cdr3_nt: TGCGCCAGCAGCCCAGGGGGTACCGAAGCTTTCTTT
cdr3_aa: CASSPGGTEAFF

j_call: TRBJ2-1
clone_size: -
v_call: TRBV15
d_call: -
cdr3_nt: TGTGCCACCAGCCGAGCCGTGTACAATGAGCAGTTCTTC
cdr3_aa: CATSRAVYNEQFF

j_call: TRBJ2-2
clone_size: once
v_call: TRBV6-5
d_call: -
cdr3_nt: TGTGCCAGCAGTTACGGAGGGCAGGGAACCGGGGAGCTGTTTTTT
cdr3_aa: CASSYGGQGTGELFF

j_call: TRBJ2-2
clone_size: -
v_call: TRBV21-1
d_call: -
cdr3_nt: TGTGCCAGCAGCCGAGACAGGGCCGGGGAGCTGTTTTTT
cdr3_aa: CASSRDRAGELFF

j_call: TRBJ1-4
clone_size: -
v_call: TRBV27
d_call: -
cdr3_nt: TGTGCCAGCAGCCTATATTCAAATGAAAAACTGTTTTTT
cdr3_aa: CASSLYSNEKLFF

j_call: TRBJ2-1
clone_size: -
v_call: TRBV11-3
d_call: TRBD2
cdr3_nt: TGTGCCAGCAGCTTCGGATACCATAGCGGGGGGAATGAGCAGTTCTTC
cdr3_aa: CASSFGYHSGGNEQFF

j_call: TRBJ1-5
clone_size: once
v_call: TRBV7-2
d_call: TRBD1
cdr3_nt: TGTGCCAGCAGCTTAGGGGACAGGGACAATCAGCCCCAGCATTTT
cdr3_aa: CASSLGDRDNQPQHF

j_call: TRBJ2-5
clone_size: -
v_call: TRBV28
d_call: TRBD2
cdr3_nt: TGTGCCAGCAGTTTCCCCAGCGGGAGGCCGGGAGTGCACCAAGAGACCCAGTACTTC
cdr3_aa: CASSFPSGRPGVHQETQYF

j_call: TRBJ2-7
clone_size: -
v_call: TRBV27
d_call: TRBD2
cdr3_nt: TGTGCCAGCAGTGCCGGGACTAGCGGTGAGCAGTACTTC
cdr3_aa: CASSAGTSGEQYF

j_call: TRBJ1-5
clone_size: -
v_call: TRBV19
d_call: -
cdr3_nt: TGTGCCAGTAGTATATCCAGGGGCGAGGAGCAGCCCCAGCATTTT
cdr3_aa: CASSISRGEEQPQHF

j_call: TRBJ1-1
clone_size: -
v_call: TRBV5-1
d_call: TRBD1
cdr3_nt: TGCGCCAGCAGCCTTAGACAGGGGAACACTGAAGCTTTCTTT
cdr3_aa: CASSLRQGNTEAFF

j_call: TRBJ1-1
clone_size: -
v_call: TRBV2
d_call: TRBD1
cdr3_nt: TGTGCCAGCAGTGAGGAGACAGGGGGTAGGACTGAAGCTTTCTTT
cdr3_aa: CASSEETGGRTEAFF

j_call: TRBJ1-5
clone_size: -
v_call: TRBV18
d_call: -
cdr3_nt: TGTGCCAGCTCACCACTCAGGGGCCTAAATCAGCCCCAGCATTTT
cdr3_aa: CASSPLRGLNQPQHF

j_call: TRBJ2-3
clone_size: -
v_call: TRBV5-1
d_call: -
cdr3_nt: TGCGCCAGCAGCTTGGGACAGTTCGCGACAGATACGCAGTATTTT
cdr3_aa: CASSLGQFATDTQYF

j_call: TRBJ1-5
clone_size: -
v_call: TRBV6-5
d_call: -
cdr3_nt: TGTGCCAGCAGTTACGCACAGGGTTTTCAGCCCCAGCATTTT
cdr3_aa: CASSYAQGFQPQHF

j_call: TRBJ2-7
clone_size: -
v_call: TRBV5-5
d_call: TRBD1
cdr3_nt: TGTGCCAGCAGCTCTGTGGCCGGGACAGGTACCTACGAGCAGTACTTC
cdr3_aa: CASSSVAGTGTYEQYF

j_call: TRBJ2-7
clone_size: -
v_call: TRBV9
d_call: TRBD2
cdr3_nt: TGTGCCAGCAGCGTAGGACTAGCGGATTTCTCCTACGAGCAGTACTTC
cdr3_aa: CASSVGLADFSYEQYF

j_call: TRBJ1-1
clone_size: -
v_call: TRBV5-4
d_call: TRBD1
cdr3_nt: TGTGCCAGCAGTCATTCTGTTGAGACAGGGTTCACTGAAGCTTTCTTT
cdr3_aa: CASSHSVETGFTEAFF

j_call: TRBJ2-7
clone_size: -
v_call: TRBV9
d_call: TRBD1
cdr3_nt: TGTGCCAGCAGCGTAGGGGGACAGTCCACCTACGAGCAGTACTTC
cdr3_aa: CASSVGGQSTYEQYF

j_call: TRBJ1-2
clone_size: -
v_call: TRBV29-1
d_call: -
cdr3_nt: TGCAGCGTTGATGCGGGATCCGGTGGCTACACCTTC
cdr3_aa: CSVDAGSGGYTF

j_call: TRBJ2-7
clone_size: -
v_call: TRBV7-2
d_call: TRBD2
cdr3_nt: TGTGCCAGCAGCTTCATAGCGGGAGGGCCTGACGAGCAGTACTTC
cdr3_aa: CASSFIAGGPDEQYF

j_call: TRBJ2-7
clone_size: -
v_call: TRBV28
d_call: -
cdr3_nt: TGTGCCAGCAGTTTAGTCTCGCAGGGCCGAACATACGAGCAGTACTTC
cdr3_aa: CASSLVSQGRTYEQYF

j_call: TRBJ2-5
clone_size: -
v_call: TRBV7-9
d_call: TRBD1
cdr3_nt: TGTGCCAGCAGCTTTAGGACAGGGGGAGAGACCCAGTACTTC
cdr3_aa: CASSFRTGGETQYF

j_call: TRBJ1-1
clone_size: -
v_call: TRBV6-1
d_call: -
cdr3_nt: TGTGCCAGCAGTGAAGTTGCTCGGGGGACTGAAGCTTTCTTT
cdr3_aa: CASSEVARGTEAFF

j_call: TRBJ1-1
clone_size: -
v_call: TRBV21-1
d_call: -
cdr3_nt: TGTGCCAGCAGCAACCCGCAACGAGCGGGGATGGATCCCCTGAACACTGAAGCTTTCTTT
cdr3_aa: CASSNPQRAGMDPLNTEAFF

j_call: TRBJ2-5
clone_size: once
v_call: TRBV11-3
d_call: -
cdr3_nt: TGTGCCAGCAGTCCTCTTACCGACACCTTCCAAGAGACCCAGTACTTC
cdr3_aa: CASSPLTDTFQETQYF

j_call: TRBJ2-7
clone_size: -
v_call: TRBV4-1
d_call: TRBD1
cdr3_nt: TGCGCCAGCAGCCAATTGACAGGGGACGAGCAGTACTTC
cdr3_aa: CASSQLTGDEQYF

j_call: TRBJ1-4
clone_size: -
v_call: TRBV4-3
d_call: -
cdr3_nt: TGCGCCAGCAGCCCCCAATACGGGACTAATGAAAAACTGTTTTTT
cdr3_aa: CASSPQYGTNEKLFF

j_call: TRBJ2-5
clone_size: -
v_call: TRBV20-1
d_call: -
cdr3_nt: TGCAGTGCTGGGCCTGGAGAGACCCAGTACTTC
cdr3_aa: CSAGPGETQYF

j_call: TRBJ1-2
clone_size: -
v_call: TRBV27
d_call: -
cdr3_nt: TGTGCCAGCAGTTTATCGGCAGGGGTCCTTGGCTACACCTTC
cdr3_aa: CASSLSAGVLGYTF